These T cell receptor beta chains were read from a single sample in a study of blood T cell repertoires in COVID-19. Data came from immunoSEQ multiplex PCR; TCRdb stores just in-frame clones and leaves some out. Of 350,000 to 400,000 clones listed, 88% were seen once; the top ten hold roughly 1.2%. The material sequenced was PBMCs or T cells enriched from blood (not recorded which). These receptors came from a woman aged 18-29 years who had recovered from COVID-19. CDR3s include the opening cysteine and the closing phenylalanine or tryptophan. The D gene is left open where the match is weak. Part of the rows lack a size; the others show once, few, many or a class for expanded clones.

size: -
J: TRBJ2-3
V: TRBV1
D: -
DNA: TGCAGGATAGCAGCCTCTCCGGAGTCAAATACGCAGTATTTT
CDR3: CRIAASPESNTQYF

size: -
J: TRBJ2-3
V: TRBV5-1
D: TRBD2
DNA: TGCGCCAGCAGCCTCGGGGTAGCGGGGGGGTTGGATACGCAGTATTTT
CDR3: CASSLGVAGGLDTQYF

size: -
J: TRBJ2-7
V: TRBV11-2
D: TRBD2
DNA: TGTGCCAGCAGCTTAGTGGCTAGCGGGGGCCGCGAGCAGTACTTC
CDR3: CASSLVASGGREQYF

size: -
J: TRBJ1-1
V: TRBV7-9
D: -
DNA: TGTGCCAGCAGCTTAACGCAGGGGAGCACTGAAGCTTTCTTT
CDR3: CASSLTQGSTEAFF

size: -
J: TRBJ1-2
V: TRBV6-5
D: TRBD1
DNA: TGTGCCAGCAACTGGGGGCCAGGGGGCCCCTATGGCTACACCTTC
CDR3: CASNWGPGGPYGYTF

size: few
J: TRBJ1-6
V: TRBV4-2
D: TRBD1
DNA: TGTGCCAGCAGCCAGCGGGACAGGGACAGTTCACCCCTCCACTTT
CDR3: CASSQRDRDSSPLHF

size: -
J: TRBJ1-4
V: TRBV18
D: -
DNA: TGTGCCAGCTCACCAGGGGGCAGGACGAATGAAAAACTGTTTTTT
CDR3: CASSPGGRTNEKLFF

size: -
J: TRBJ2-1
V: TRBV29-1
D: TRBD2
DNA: TGCAGCGCCCGGGGGACTACCGGGGGGGAGTACAATGAGCAGTTCTTC
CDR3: CSARGTTGGEYNEQFF

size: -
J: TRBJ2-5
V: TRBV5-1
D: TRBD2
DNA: TGCGCCAGCAGCTCTATCTTAGCGGGGGGGCCCGAGACCCAGTACTTC
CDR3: CASSSILAGGPETQYF

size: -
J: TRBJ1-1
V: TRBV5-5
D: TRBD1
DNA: TGTGCCAGCAGCTCGGACAGGGTCGACACTGAAGCTTTCTTT
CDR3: CASSSDRVDTEAFF

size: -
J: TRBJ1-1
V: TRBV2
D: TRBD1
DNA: TGTGCCAGCAGTGAAGTGAGCGAGGGGGCGCGGCTGGCTTTCTTT
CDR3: CASSEVSEGARLAFF

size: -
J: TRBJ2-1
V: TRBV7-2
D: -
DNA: TGTGCCAGCAGCTTAGGACAAGTTTACAATGAGCAGTTCTTC
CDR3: CASSLGQVYNEQFF

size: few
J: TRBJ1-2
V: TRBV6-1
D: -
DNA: TGTGCCAGCAGTGAATTAACGGGGTCGGATCGCTACACCTTC
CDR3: CASSELTGSDRYTF

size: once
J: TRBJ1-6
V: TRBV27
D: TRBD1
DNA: TGTGCCAGCAGGCTCGACAGGGTTTTAAATTCACCCCTCCACTTT
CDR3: CASRLDRVLNSPLHF

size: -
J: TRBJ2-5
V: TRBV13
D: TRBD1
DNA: TGTGCCAGCAGCTGGCGACAGGGGGCTATCCAAGAGACCCAGTACTTC
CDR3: CASSWRQGAIQETQYF

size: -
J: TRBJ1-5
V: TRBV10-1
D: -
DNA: TGCGCCAGCAGTGAGGAGGGGGTGCTTCAGCCCCAGCATTTT
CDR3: CASSEEGVLQPQHF

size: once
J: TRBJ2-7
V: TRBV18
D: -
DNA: TGTGCCAGCTCACCCTCCTTGATGGCGCGGGAGCAGTACTTC
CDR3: CASSPSLMAREQYF

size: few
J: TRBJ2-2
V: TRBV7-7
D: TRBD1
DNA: TGTGCTAGCAGCTTAACAGGGGGCGTAGACACCGGGGAGCTGTTTTTT
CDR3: CASSLTGGVDTGELFF